These 16 T cell receptor beta chains were all obtained from the same sample, sequenced in a study of blood T cell repertoires in COVID-19. Assay used: immunoSEQ multiplex PCR; TCRdb lists only in-frame clones, some missing. The table includes approximately 390,000 clones, around 90% detected once. The sequenced sample consisted of PBMCs or T cells enriched from blood (not recorded which). Receptor source: a woman aged 40 to 55 with acute COVID-19.

The chain employs TRBV10-3 and TRBJ1-2, with D perhaps TRBD1 (5 bases). The CDR3 totals 12 residues. Trimming pared 10 bases from V and 6 bases from J, leaving 15 bases between. Germline V gives CDR1 ENHRY, CDR2 SYGVKD. The CDR3: CATSGQLNGYTF. As DNA, the CDR3 is TGTGCCACATCAGGACAATTAAATGGCTACACCTTC.

The J gene is TRBJ1-5, the V gene TRBV5-1, with 8 bases identical to TRBD1. The CDR3 is made up of 15 amino acids. The V and J ends lost 4 bases and 3 bases, in that order; junction bases with no gene match: 6. Germline V CDR1 and CDR2: SGHRS, YFSETQ. The CDR3 DNA sequence: TGCGCCAGCAGCCCGACAGGGGTGGACAATCAGCCCCAGCATTTT. Protein: CASSPTGVDNQPQHF.

This clone was found once. V is TRBV9 and J is TRBJ1-1; possible D gene TRBD1, 5 bases. Trimming took 0 bases from V and 7 from J, leaving 13 bases between them. Germline assignment: CDR1 SGDLS and CDR2 YYNGEE. The CDR3 sequence is 14 residues long. The CDR3 DNA reads TGTGCCAGCAGCGTAGCGGGGGACCATATTGAAGCTTTCTTT. This gives the protein CASSVAGDHIEAFF.

The chain employs TRBV30 and TRBJ1-5; no reliable D call. Germline-derived CDR1 and CDR2 are GTSNPN and SVGIG (reference sequence). V was clipped by 2 bases and J by 3 bases, with 8 bases between them. The CDR3 has 13 amino acids. The CDR3 sequence: CAWSPRPNQPQHF. DNA for the CDR3: TGTGCCTGGAGTCCTAGACCCAATCAGCCCCAGCATTTT. The whole variable domain, filled in from reference TRBV30 and TRBJ1-5, reads SQTIHQWPATLVQPVGSPLSLECTVEGTSNPNLYWYRQAAGRGLQLLFYSVGIGQISSEVPQNLSASRPQDRQFILSSKKLLLSDSGFYLCAWSPRPNQPQHFGDGTRLSIL.

This clone is a singleton in its sample. The genes are TRBV21-1 and TRBJ1-2. TRBV21-1 is a documented pseudogene. This CDR3 comprises 16 residues. DNA for the CDR3: TGTGCCAGCAGCAAATGGGAGGGGCGAGAATCCTATGGCTACACCTTC. As protein: CASSKWEGRESYGYTF.

This chain joins TRBV6-5 and TRBJ2-1; D is unresolved. Trimming pared 2 bases from V and 6 bases from J, leaving 8 bases between. The germline V gene encodes CDR1 MNHEY and CDR2 SVGAGI. This CDR3 has 13 residues. CDR3 DNA sequence: TGTGCCAGCAGTTACGCCCAGTCCAATGAGCAGTTCTTC. It encodes CASSYAQSNEQFF.

CDR3 sequence: CASSLVSSAAGELFF. The CDR3 region has the DNA TGCGCCAGCAGCTTGGTTAGTAGCGCGGCCGGGGAGCTGTTTTTT. The chain is built from TRBV5-1 and TRBJ2-2; perhaps TRBD2 as D (5 bases). In germline, CDR1 is SGHRS, CDR2 YFSETQ. This CDR3 is built from 15 residues. V gave up 0 bases and J gave up 6 bases, with 12 bases separating them.

The CDR3 loop is CATSEGSYYGYTF. DNA of the CDR3: TGTGCCACCAGTGAGGGCAGCTACTATGGCTACACCTTC. The genes are TRBV24-1 and TRBJ1-2, with D unclear. V lost 4 bases and J lost 3, with 8 bases in between. The germline gives CDR1 KGHDR, CDR2 SFDVKD. The CDR3 sequence is 13 residues long.

There are many counts of this clone. This chain joins TRBV19 and TRBJ2-5; 8 nucleotides agree with TRBD1. Germline CDR1 is LNHDA and CDR2 is SQIVND (reference sequence). This CDR3 region has 14 residues. V lost 6 bases, J lost 5 bases, and 8 bases stayed unmatched. The CDR3: CASSQTGARETQYF. The DNA for the CDR3 is TGTGCCAGTAGCCAGACAGGGGCGAGGGAGACCCAGTACTTC.

This chain connects TRBV5-6 to TRBJ2-2, with a tentative D call TRBD1 (5 bases). The V gene's germline CDR1 is SGHDT and CDR2 YYEEEE. The CDR3 is 16 amino acids. V was shortened by 1 base and J by 1 base, with 11 bases between the two germline ends. As DNA, the CDR3 is TGTGCCAGCAGCTTGTTTATAGGGGAGAACACCGGGGAGCTGTTTTTT. Translating gives CASSLFIGENTGELFF. The full variable domain, rest sourced from reference TRBV5-6 and TRBJ2-2, is DAGVTQSPTHLIKTRGQQVTLRCSPKSGHDTVSWYQQALGQGPQFIFQYYEEEERQRGNFPDRFSGHQFPNYSSELNVNALLLGDSALYLCASSLFIGENTGELFFGEGSRLTVL.

In its sample, this clone was seen once. This chain uses TRBV5-1 with TRBJ1-1; the match to TRBD1 covers 10 bases. Losses at the gene ends were 0 bases for V and 5 bases for J; bases not matched to a gene: 7. CDR3 length equals 16 residues. The germline gives CDR1 SGHRS, CDR2 YFSETQ. The CDR3 loop reads CASSLGDRGRGTEAFF. In nucleotides, the CDR3 is TGCGCCAGCAGCTTGGGAGACAGGGGGCGCGGGACTGAAGCTTTCTTT.

The chain has TRBV7-8 and TRBJ2-1; 7 bases are a match to TRBD1. The germline V gene encodes CDR1 SGHVS and CDR2 FQNEAQ. The V and J ends lost 7 bases and 8 bases, in that order; junction bases with no gene match: 5. The CDR3 length is 12 residues. The CDR3 bases are TGTGCCAGCACCTTCCAGGGGGATGAGCAGTTCTTC. The encoded protein is CASTFQGDEQFF.

The chain has TRBV10-3 and TRBJ2-5; 7 nucleotides line up with TRBD2. Germline trimming cut 4 bases from V and 3 bases from J; bases unmatched to any gene: 8. The length of the CDR3 is 15 residues. Germline CDR1 is ENHRY and CDR2 is SYGVKD. In DNA form, the CDR3 reads TGTGCCATCAGTGCGGTAGCGGGTTGGGAAGAGACCCAGTACTTC. Protein sequence: CAISAVAGWEETQYF.

The chain is built from TRBV18 and TRBJ1-4; TRBD1 is a possible D gene (6 bases). Trimming took 6 bases from V and 4 from J, leaving 12 bases between them. The CDR3 sequence is 14 residues long. Germline CDR1 KGHSH, CDR2 LQKENI. The CDR3 sequence: CASSPDRINEKLFF. The CDR3, as DNA: TGTGCCAGCTCTCCCGACAGGATTAATGAAAAACTGTTTTTT. Supplemented by reference TRBV18 and TRBJ1-4, the full variable domain reads NAGVMQNPRHLVRRRGQEARLRCSPMKGHSHVYWYRQLPEEGLKFMVYLQKENIIDESGMPKERFSAEFPKEGPSILRIQQVVRGDSAAYFCASSPDRINEKLFFGSGTQLSVL.

This chain connects TRBV2 to TRBJ2-7, with 9 bases that match TRBD1. Germline CDR1 reads SNHLY; CDR2 reads FYNNEI. The length of the CDR3 is 12 residues. J lost 4 bases, V lost 7 bases, and 2 bases had no gene match. CDR3 DNA sequence: TGTGCCAGCATCGGACAGGGGTACGAGCAGTACTTC. Translated: CASIGQGYEQYF.

The rearrangement links TRBV18 to TRBJ1-6; D possibly corresponds to TRBD1 (5 bases). CDR1 is KGHSH, CDR2 LQKENI, per germline. V lost 3 bases and J 0 bases, leaving 6 bases between the germline ends. This CDR3 has 15 amino acids. CDR3 sequence reads: CASSPQGSYNSPLHF. CDR3 nucleotide sequence: TGTGCCAGCTCACCCCAGGGCTCCTATAATTCACCCCTCCACTTT.